This record looks at one T cell receptor (beta chain) sequence and its context. The antigen is not known. The data belong to a study of regulatory T cells in long-lasting Graves disease. The overall study: A definition of persistent Graves' disease required over 5 years of antithyroid drugs plus positive TSH receptor antibodies. Study-wide points: Persistent disease was associated with favored TRBV28 usage and with favored use of TRBJ1-2 and TRBJ2-5.

Described time point: persistent/refractory GD, antithyroid drugs over 5 years with positive TRAb. RNA extracted from PBMCs served as the sequencing template. J was trimmed by 0 bases and V by 5 bases; bases with no gene match: 3. This CDR3 comprises 18 residues. Germline V gives CDR1 SGHAT, CDR2 FQNNGV. CDR3-region Arm-PCR and iRepertoire HTBI primers produced the TCR beta libraries. One entry per CDR3 protein, called by TCRdb with MiXCR from the multiplex PCR reads. The repertoire holds fewer than 450,000 distinct CDR3 sequences, with around 24% as singletons. The sample consisted of peripheral blood mononuclear cells (PBMCs), taken when the disease was refractory, from a patient treated with antithyroid drugs. This receptor was obtained from a female donor with Graves disease. The chain uses TRBV11-2 and TRBJ2-2; 16 bases fit TRBD2. The CDR3 spells CASSQGLAGGPNTGELFF. The CDR3 DNA follows: TGTGCCAGCAGCCAGGGACTAGCGGGAGGGCCGAACACCGGGGAGCTGTTTTTT.